This entry lists 8 T cell receptor beta chains sequenced from one sample in a study of CD8+ T cells in alopecia areata. cDNA reverse transcribed from extracted RNA served as the sequencing template. Clones were read by immunoSEQ multiplex PCR, and TCRdb kept only the in-frame ones, dropping some. The repertoire has 200,000 to 250,000 clones, around three fifths of them found once; the top ten carry approximately 0.45%. Specimen: CD4+ T cells sorted from blood, collected at week 0. Receptor source: a human donor with alopecia areata.

A few counts support this clone. This chain uses TRBV29-1 with TRBJ1-1, with D possibly being TRBD1 (5 bases). CDR1 and CDR2 from the germline V gene are SQVTM and ANQGSEA. Trimming cost V 3 bases and J 0 bases, with 11 bases left between them. The CDR3 loop spans 14 amino acids. CDR3 DNA: TGCAGCGTTGACAGGGAGATTATGAACACTGAAGCTTTCTTT. Translated: CSVDREIMNTEAFF.

This clone was seen only a few times. The chain couples TRBV29-1 to TRBJ2-2; no clear D. The CDR3 runs 14 residues. Looked up from germline, CDR1 is SQVTM and CDR2 is ANQGSEA. V dropped 6 bases and J dropped 1 base, with 12 bases sitting between them. Here the CDR3 reads CSVKQYLNTGELFF. CDR3 sequence (DNA): TGCAGCGTAAAACAGTACCTGAACACCGGGGAGCTGTTTTTT.

CDR3 bases: TGTGCCAGCAGCTTAGGGAGCTCCTACGAGCAGTACTTC. Its translation: CASSLGSSYEQYF. The gene calls are TRBV12-1 and TRBJ2-7; the table's D call of TRBD2 was not tested on the DNA. TRBV12-1 is designated a pseudogene. This CDR3 region has 13 residues.

The genes are TRBV7-2 and TRBJ1-5; 7 bases are a match to TRBD1. CDR1 and CDR2 from the germline V gene are SGHTA and FQGNSA. CDR3 length: 13 amino acids. V dropped 5 bases and J dropped 7; count of bases not matched to a gene: 5. Here the CDR3 reads CASSVDRDQPQHF. As DNA, the CDR3 is TGTGCCAGCAGCGTTGACAGGGACCAGCCCCAGCATTTT. Full variable domain (outside the CDR3, taken from reference TRBV7-2 and TRBJ1-5): GAGVSQSPSNKVTEKGKDVELRCDPISGHTALYWYRQSLGQGLEFLIYFQGNSAPDKSGLPSDRFSAERTGGSVSTLTIQRTQQEDSAVYLCASSVDRDQPQHFGDGTRLSIL.

The chain employs TRBV19 and TRBJ1-5; 11 bases align to TRBD1. The CDR3 loop spans 14 amino acids. The V and J ends lost 7 bases and 7 bases, in that order; junction bases with no gene match: 6. Germline CDR1 is LNHDA and CDR2 is SQIVND (reference sequence). CDR3: CASKGQGAWQPQHF. CDR3 nucleotides: TGTGCCAGTAAAGGACAGGGGGCATGGCAGCCCCAGCATTTT.

This clone came up a few times. Other DNA sequences in this specimen translate into the identical CDR3. The chain recombines TRBV30 with TRBJ1-5; D unclear. The ends were cut back, 3 bases at V and 0 bases at J, with 6 bases in the middle. Germline V CDR1 and CDR2: GTSNPN, SVGIG (reference sequence). There are 13 residues in the CDR3. CDR3 sequence: CAWSGDSNQPQHF. CDR3 nucleotide sequence: TGTGCCTGGAGCGGGGATAGCAATCAGCCCCAGCATTTT.

The chain couples TRBV9 to TRBJ2-1; D is unresolved. Germline lookup yields CDR1 SGDLS and CDR2 YYNGEE. The CDR3 is 16 residues long. V lost 0 bases, J lost 0 bases, and 10 bases lay in between. CDR3 nucleotide sequence: TGTGCCAGCAGCGTAGCTACCGGGTCCTCCTACAATGAGCAGTTCTTC. It yields the protein CASSVATGSSYNEQFF.

V usage is TRBV9 and J usage is TRBJ2-2; weak D call: TRBD2 (6 bases). The CDR3 has 17 residues. Germline V gene data show CDR1 as SGDLS and CDR2 as YYNGEE. With 3 bases removed from V and 0 bases from J, the gap between germline ends came to 15 bases. CDR3: CASSGRRGGPNTGELFF. For the CDR3, the DNA is TGTGCCAGCAGCGGGCGACGAGGAGGGCCGAACACCGGGGAGCTGTTTTTT.